This T cell receptor (beta chain) is from a study of control samples from healthy donors and cancer patients. CDR1 and CDR2 from the germline V gene are SGHAT and FQNNGV. The CDR3 totals 15 residues. The ends were cut back, 1 base at V and 5 bases at J, with 15 bases in the middle. Assay used: immunoSEQ multiplex PCR; TCRdb lists only in-frame clones, some missing. The sample has around 40,000 clones; 80% to 95% are singletons. This sequence originates from a woman aged 40 to 50 with head and neck cancer. The V and J genes are TRBV11-2 and TRBJ2-7; D is possibly TRBD1 or TRBD2 (5 bases each). The sample consisted of PBMCs. Here the CDR3 DNA reads TGTGCCAGCAGCTTAGTGAGGGCAGGGCCCCACGAGCAGTACTTC. Encoded protein: CASSLVRAGPHEQYF. The whole variable domain, remainder taken from reference TRBV11-2 and TRBJ2-7, is EAGVAQSPRYKIIEKRQSVAFWCNPISGHATLYWYQQILGQGPKLLIQFQNNGVVDDSQLPKDRFSAERLKGVDSTLKIQPAKLEDSAVYLCASSLVRAGPHEQYFGPGTRLTVT.